This is a list of T cell receptor beta chains from one sample in a study of T cell clones after liver transplantation. The data were produced by immunoSEQ multiplex PCR, yet TCRdb's version contains in-frame clones alone and is incomplete. The sample lists under 20,000 clones, approximately 88% seen once, with 10% to 15% in the top ten. Sample: CD8+ T cells from blood, taken before liver transplant. These TCRs come from a human donor who received a liver transplant. The CDR3 runs from the conserved cysteine through the conserved F or W.

j_gene	v_gene	CDR3aa
TRBJ2-4	TRBV7-9	CASSQGLAGANIQYF
TRBJ1-1	TRBV2	CASSGGGSGPEAFF
TRBJ2-1	TRBV7-2	CASSPGLRSYNEQFF
TRBJ2-7	TRBV7-9	CASSDPHRGQGHYEQYF
TRBJ2-1	TRBV5-1	CASSLPGNEQFF
TRBJ1-5	TRBV28	CASSPLPGQAGQPQHF
TRBJ2-7	TRBV5-6	CASSLLYDREYEQYF
TRBJ1-5	TRBV19	CASSIWADNQPQHF
TRBJ2-7	TRBV6-1	CASSEGQGSYEQYF
TRBJ2-1	TRBV27	CASSPTSGRANEQFF
TRBJ2-1	TRBV4-1	CASSQNRGSYNEQFF
TRBJ2-5	TRBV27	CASSRGTSGRQTQYF
TRBJ1-1	TRBV11-2	CASRSHPFRDRGSNEAFF
TRBJ2-7	TRBV4-1	CASSQESGTGSYEQYF
TRBJ1-1	TRBV28	CASGLGDREMNTEAFF
TRBJ1-4	TRBV4-3	CASSPPDTGEKLFF
TRBJ1-1	TRBV5-4	CASSFRTGYEAFF
TRBJ1-1	TRBV7-6	CASSPTPVNTEAFF
TRBJ2-7	TRBV11-2	CASSLGGPPYEQYF
TRBJ1-1	TRBV30	CASNGQPDTEAFF
TRBJ2-2	TRBV9	CASSVLLAGDGELFF
TRBJ1-1	TRBV30	CAWSVARNTEAFF
TRBJ1-2	TRBV30	CAWTEVGVGTFYGYTF
TRBJ1-2	TRBV29-1	CSVPGQGSPGSPYGYTF
TRBJ2-3	TRBV4-1	CASSQGGASTQYF
TRBJ2-5	TRBV2	CASRQETQYF
TRBJ2-7	TRBV13	CASSPWGGFLEQYF
TRBJ1-1	TRBV18	CASSPPGGLPVTTEAFF
TRBJ1-2	TRBV4-1	CASSQAGGAQGNYGYTF
TRBJ2-1	TRBV19	CASSLAGGINEQFF
TRBJ2-3	TRBV7-9	CASSLAGLAGGDTQYF
TRBJ1-1	TRBV27	CASSLAAGGTEAFF
TRBJ2-7	TRBV7-9	CASSLGQDPYEQYF
TRBJ1-2	TRBV5-1	CASSLERAGDGYTF
TRBJ1-1	TRBV19	CASSMKGGRTEAFF
TRBJ1-1	TRBV28	CASSLVGGRGPREAFF
TRBJ2-7	TRBV27	CASSLAGGLEQYF
TRBJ2-1	TRBV27	CASSFYGRSYNEQFF
TRBJ1-5	TRBV19	CAVSQGRGQPQHF
TRBJ2-1	TRBV14	CASSQVHSGGDEQFF
TRBJ2-5	TRBV11-2	CASSLYRFQETQYF
TRBJ2-1	TRBV29-1	CSVESAVDEQFF
TRBJ2-7	TRBV6-6	CASSSSGRSSYEQYF
TRBJ1-2	TRBV28	CASSLDSGRSYYGYTF
TRBJ2-5	TRBV4-1	CASSQEWGQGFIGPQETQYF
TRBJ1-2	TRBV28	CASSQTGGPNYGYTF
TRBJ2-2	TRBV5-1	CASSFTASTGELFF
TRBJ1-2	TRBV6-5	CASSYSNTFYGYTF
TRBJ2-1	TRBV5-4	CASSPGSEQPEQFF